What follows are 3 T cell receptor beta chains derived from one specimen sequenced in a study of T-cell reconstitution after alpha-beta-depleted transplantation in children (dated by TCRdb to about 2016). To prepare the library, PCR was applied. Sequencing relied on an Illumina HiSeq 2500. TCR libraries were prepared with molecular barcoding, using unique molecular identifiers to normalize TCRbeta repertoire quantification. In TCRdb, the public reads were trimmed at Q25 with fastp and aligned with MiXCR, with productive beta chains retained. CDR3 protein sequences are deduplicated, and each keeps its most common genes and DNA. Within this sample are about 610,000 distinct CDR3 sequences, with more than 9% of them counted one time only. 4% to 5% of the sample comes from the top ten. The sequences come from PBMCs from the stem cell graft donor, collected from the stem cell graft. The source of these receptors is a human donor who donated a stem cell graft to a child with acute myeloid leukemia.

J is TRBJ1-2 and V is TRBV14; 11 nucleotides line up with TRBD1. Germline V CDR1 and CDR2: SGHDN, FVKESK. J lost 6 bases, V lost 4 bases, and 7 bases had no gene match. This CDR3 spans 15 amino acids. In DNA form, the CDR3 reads TGTGCCAGCAGCCCAAGGACAGGGGGCAGGCATGGCTACACCTTC. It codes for CASSPRTGGRHGYTF.

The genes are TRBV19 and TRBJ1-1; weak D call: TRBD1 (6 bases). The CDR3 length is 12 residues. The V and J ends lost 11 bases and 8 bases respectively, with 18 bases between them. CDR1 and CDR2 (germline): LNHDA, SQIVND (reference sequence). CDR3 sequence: CACRRTAREAFF. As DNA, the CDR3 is TGTGCCTGCCGGCGGACAGCACGGGAAGCTTTCTTT.

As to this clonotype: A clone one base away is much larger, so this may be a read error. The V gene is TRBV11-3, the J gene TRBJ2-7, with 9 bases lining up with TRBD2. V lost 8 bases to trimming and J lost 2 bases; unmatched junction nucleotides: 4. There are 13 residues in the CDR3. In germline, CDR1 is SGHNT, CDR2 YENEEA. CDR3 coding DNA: TGTGCCAGCGGGGTAGCGGGAGCCTACGAGCAGTACTTC. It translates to CASGVAGAYEQYF.